This is a list of T cell receptor beta chains from one sample in a study of long-term antiretroviral therapy in people with HIV. Measured with immunoSEQ multiplex PCR; TCRdb has only the in-frame clones, and not every one. Among tens of thousands of clones listed, 93% were seen once. The sample was unsorted PBMCs, taken 6.2 years after starting antiretroviral therapy. The origin of the receptors is a man aged 40-55 years with HIV. Each CDR3 is given with its conserved first and last residue. The D gene is left open where the match is weak. Rows give clone size only sometimes, using once, few, many, or a class for an expanded clone.

j_call v_call clone_size d_call cdr3_nt cdr3_aa
TRBJ2-7 TRBV6-1 - TRBD2 TGTGCCAGCAGTTCGACGGGAGGGAGTTCCTACGAGCAGTACTTC CASSSTGGSSYEQYF
TRBJ2-2 TRBV5-1 - - TGCGCCAGCAGCTTGGCCCAATCGAACACCGGGGAGCTGTTTTTT CASSLAQSNTGELFF
TRBJ2-5 TRBV7-9 - TRBD1 TGTGCCAGCAGCACCGGACAGGGGGAGACCCAGTACTTC CASSTGQGETQYF
TRBJ2-1 TRBV5-6 - - TGTGCCAGCAGCCCCGTCGGGCGGTACAATGAGCAGTTCTTC CASSPVGRYNEQFF
TRBJ1-1 TRBV5-1 - - TGCGCCAGCAGCTTGGGACAGGCGGGGCACACTGAAGCTTTCTTT CASSLGQAGHTEAFF
TRBJ2-4 TRBV29-1 - - TGCAGCGCGGGGGATGGCGACATTCAGTACTTC CSAGDGDIQYF
TRBJ1-1 TRBV7-6 - TRBD1 TGTGCCAGCAGCTTAGCGGCGGGAGGGGGCGGCACTGAAGCTTTCTTT CASSLAAGGGGTEAFF
TRBJ2-7 TRBV28 - TRBD1 TGTGCCAGCAGACCCCCCGGGACAGGGCAGGACTACGAGCAGTACTTC CASRPPGTGQDYEQYF
TRBJ2-7 TRBV11-2 - TRBD2 TGTGCCAGCAGCCCTTCGACTAGCGGGAGCTACGAGCAGTACTTC CASSPSTSGSYEQYF
TRBJ2-1 TRBV19 once TRBD2 TGTGCCAGTAGTATAGCCATAGCGGGGTACAATGAGCAGTTCTTC CASSIAIAGYNEQFF
TRBJ1-2 TRBV5-6 - TRBD1 TGTGCCAGCATCACAGGGGGCTCCGGGTATGGCTACACCTTC CASITGGSGYGYTF
TRBJ2-7 TRBV10-3 - TRBD2 TGTGCCATCAGTGACTACGGACTAGCGGGGGCCTACGAGCAGTACTTC CAISDYGLAGAYEQYF
TRBJ2-7 TRBV23-1 - TRBD1 TGCGCCAGCAGTCAATCGTACAGGGGACCTTCCTACGAGCAGTACTTC CASSQSYRGPSYEQYF
TRBJ2-7 TRBV6-5 medium-sized - TGTGCCAGCAGTTACTCAGGAAACCTCTACGAGCAGTACTTC CASSYSGNLYEQYF
TRBJ2-7 TRBV11-2 - TRBD1 TGTGCCAGCAGCTTAAGGACAGGGTTTGACGAGCAGTACTTC CASSLRTGFDEQYF
TRBJ1-2 TRBV19 - - TGTGCCAGTAGTATTTCCAAGTATGGCTACACCTTC CASSISKYGYTF
TRBJ2-5 TRBV10-3 - - TGTGCCATCAGTGAGTCGATGGGGCAAGAGACCCAGTACTTC CAISESMGQETQYF
TRBJ1-3 TRBV5-1 - - TGCGCCAGCAGCCTGGACGGGGGCCTCGTGGCTAACACCATATATTTT CASSLDGGLVANTIYF
TRBJ2-2 TRBV2 - - TGTGCCAGCAGTCGGGACCTAGGAAGGACCGGGGAGCTGTTTTTT CASSRDLGRTGELFF
TRBJ2-7 TRBV5-1 - - TGCGCCAGCAGCCCTGGGATCGCCATGACCACTTACGAGCAGTACTTC CASSPGIAMTTYEQYF
TRBJ2-7 TRBV7-6 - TRBD2 TGTGCCAGCAGCCCGCTAGCGGGAGGAGGATACGAGCAGTACTTC CASSPLAGGGYEQYF
TRBJ1-1 TRBV7-2 - - TGTGCCAGCAGCTTAGGGGGGATGAACACTGAAGCTTTCTTT CASSLGGMNTEAFF
TRBJ1-6 TRBV5-1 - - TGCGCCAGCAGCTTGGATGGGGAGGATAATTCACCCCTCCACTTT CASSLDGEDNSPLHF
TRBJ2-1 TRBV7-3 - - TGTGCCAGCAGCTTAACAAAAGGGGATGAGCAGTTCTTC CASSLTKGDEQFF
TRBJ1-1 TRBV9 - - TGTGCCAGCAGCGTAGTCCTGGGGAACACTGAAGCTTTCTTT CASSVVLGNTEAFF
TRBJ2-5 TRBV7-2 once TRBD1 TGTGCCAGCACCCTAGACAGGGGGCGAAGGGAGACCCAGTACTTC CASTLDRGRRETQYF
TRBJ2-7 TRBV2 - TRBD2 TGTGCCAGCAGTGACGGTCTAGCGGGGGGGTCCTACGAGCAGTACTTC CASSDGLAGGSYEQYF
TRBJ1-2 TRBV14 once - TGTGCCAGCAGCCAACTTGTCCAGGGGTTGAAGGAGGTGCCAAAGGAGTATGGCTACACCTTC CASSQLVQGLKEVPKEYGYTF
TRBJ2-5 TRBV14 once TRBD2 TGTGCCAGCAGCCCATGGACTAGCGGGGAAGAGACCCAGTACTTC CASSPWTSGEETQYF
TRBJ2-7 TRBV13 - - TGTGCCAGCAGCCTGAAGACCGAGCAGTACTTC CASSLKTEQYF
TRBJ2-1 TRBV29-1 few TRBD1 TGCAGCGTGGACGGGACAGGATACAATGAGCAGTTCTTC CSVDGTGYNEQFF
TRBJ2-2 TRBV9 - - TGTGCCAGCAGCGTAGGCGCTAGGGCCGGGGAGCTGTTTTTT CASSVGARAGELFF
TRBJ2-5 TRBV19 - - TGTGCCAGTAGTATAGTACCGGGGGAGCAAGAGACCCAGTACTTC CASSIVPGEQETQYF
TRBJ1-1 TRBV7-9 once TRBD1 TGTGCCAGCAGCTTAGGCGGGACAGGGAGTGGAGCTTTCTTT CASSLGGTGSGAFF
TRBJ1-2 TRBV28 - - TGTGCCAGCGCTACCGGGACGCGTGGCTACACCTTC CASATGTRGYTF
TRBJ1-3 TRBV9 - - TGTGCCAGCAGCGTAACGTCGGGCTCTGGAAACACCATATATTTT CASSVTSGSGNTIYF
TRBJ2-7 TRBV27 - - TGTGCCAGCAGTAAAATTCGTGGACAGAGATACGAGCAGTACTTC CASSKIRGQRYEQYF
TRBJ2-3 TRBV5-1 - - TGCGCCAGCAGCTTGGCCACCGGGGGCGGAGTGACGCAGTATTTT CASSLATGGGVTQYF
TRBJ1-4 TRBV2 - - TGTGCCGCGGGGTGGGGGCCTAATGAAAAACTGTTTTTT CAAGWGPNEKLFF
TRBJ1-1 TRBV12-5 - - TGTGCTAGTGGTTTAGGAGCGAACACTGAAGCTTTCTTT CASGLGANTEAFF
TRBJ1-2 TRBV16 - - TGTGCCAGCAGCCAAAGGCAGATGGGAGCTAACTATGGCTACACCTTC CASSQRQMGANYGYTF
TRBJ1-6 TRBV19 - TRBD1 TGTGCCAGTAGTATCGGACAGGTCCCATTCAAGCTACCCCTCCACTTT CASSIGQVPFKLPLHF
TRBJ2-5 TRBV4-1 - - TGCGCCAGCAGCAAAACCGGGACGGAAGAGACCCAGTACTTC CASSKTGTEETQYF
TRBJ1-5 TRBV6-5 - - TGTGCCAGCAGAGCCGCTGTTAATAGCAATCAGCCCCAGCATTTT CASRAAVNSNQPQHF
TRBJ1-2 TRBV6-5 - - TGTGCCAGCAGTTACTCGAGGGGGGTTAACTATGGCTACACCTTC CASSYSRGVNYGYTF
TRBJ2-2 TRBV7-2 - TRBD2 TGTGCCAGCAGCTTTAGCGGGGCCGGGGAGCTGTTTTTT CASSFSGAGELFF